This TCR beta chain derives from a study of T cells in localized non-small cell lung cancer. CDR3 length: 13 amino acids. Trimming shortened V by 5 bases and J by 5 bases, and 15 bases separated the two germline ends. In germline, CDR1 is SQVTM, CDR2 ANQGSEA. Assay: immunoSEQ multiplex PCR; the TCRdb copy retains only in-frame clones and omits some. This table has approximately 49,000 clones, approximately 80% appearing once. The sequenced sample was peripheral blood, obtained before any cancer treatment. The clonotype originates from a man between 35 and 75 years old with stage I squamous cell lung carcinoma. J is TRBJ1-1 and V is TRBV29-1; D call uncertain. DNA of the CDR3: TGCAGCGTTTGCGGGGAAAGAGGAACTGAAGCTTTCTTT. As protein: CSVCGERGTEAFF.